This TCR beta chain was sequenced in a study of T cells in Graves' hyperthyroidism and ophthalmopathy. The diagnostic basis comprised clinical symptoms, serum thyroxine and TRAb, thyroid ultrasound and orbital computed tomography. The V gene's germline CDR1 is MGHRA and CDR2 YSYEKL. V was clipped by 8 bases and J by 7 bases; unmatched bases: 8. The CDR3 is made up of 13 amino acids. Amplification of TCR beta CDR3 regions was performed using RNA transcripts as template. When the TCR CDR3 underwent first-round RT-PCR, the HTBI primer set was used. One entry per CDR3 protein results from TCRdb running MiXCR on the multiplex PCR reads. The sample contains approximately 600,000 distinct CDR3 sequences, about a fifth of which appear only once.

The sequence was obtained from a man aged 25 to 45 with Graves' ophthalmopathy. The chain recombines TRBV4-1 with TRBJ2-7, with TRBD2 matching 10 bases. Sample: blood. CDR3 sequence reads: CASATSGTGEQYF. The CDR3 nucleotides are TGCGCCAGCGCAACTAGCGGGACAGGAGAGCAGTACTTC.